A selection of T cell receptor beta chains follows, all from one sample in a study of blood T cells in healthy people across ages. TCRdb re-called the 5' RACE reads through MiXCR, storing one row per CDR3 protein. This sample has roughly 800,000 distinct CDR3 sequences, with roughly 64% found just once. Sequenced sample: blood. These receptors originate from a man aged 25 to 40 in good health. CDR3s include the opening cysteine and the closing phenylalanine or tryptophan. D genes are given only for firm matches. Rows may omit the clone size; those that give it use once, few, many or a size class.

J	V	D	size	CDR3	DNA
TRBJ1-1	TRBV7-9	NA	NA	CASSLRQGPTEAFF	TGTGCCAGCAGCCTTAGGCAGGGGCCCACTGAAGCTTTCTTT
TRBJ2-5	TRBV29-1	TRBD2	NA	CSVKRGSGSLETQYF	TGCAGCGTTAAGCGTGGGAGCGGGAGTTTGGAGACCCAGTACTTC
TRBJ1-6	TRBV20-1	NA	NA	CSASEDARNSPLHF	TGCAGTGCGTCCGAAGACGCCCGAAATTCACCCCTCCACTTT
TRBJ1-4	TRBV6-5	NA	NA	CATSDGFNEKLFF	TGTGCCACGTCGGACGGTTTTAATGAAAAACTGTTTTTT
TRBJ1-2	TRBV19	NA	NA	CATSSLNYGYTF	TGTGCCACCAGTTCACTTAACTATGGCTACACCTTC
TRBJ2-7	TRBV2	TRBD1	NA	CASGQVNYEQYF	TGTGCCAGCGGACAGGTAAACTACGAGCAGTACTTC
TRBJ2-6	TRBV6-2/TRBV6-3	NA	few	CATGQISGANVLTF	TGTGCCACCGGACAGATCTCTGGGGCCAACGTCCTGACTTTC
TRBJ2-7	TRBV9	TRBD1	NA	CASSVDTGTGSIEQYF	TGTGCCAGCAGCGTCGATACCGGGACAGGGTCCATCGAGCAGTACTTC
TRBJ2-3	TRBV28	TRBD2	NA	CASSLDPAGGEYTSTDTQYF	TGTGCCAGCAGTTTAGACCCAGCGGGAGGAGAATATACTAGCACAGATACGCAGTATTTT
TRBJ1-2	TRBV10-3	NA	few	CAISPQTDYLNYGYTF	TGTGCCATCAGCCCTCAGACAGACTATCTTAACTATGGCTACACCTTC
TRBJ2-7	TRBV7-2	NA	NA	CASSLAGTPNRGRRQYF	TGTGCCAGCAGCCTGGCCGGGACTCCTAATAGGGGAAGAAGACAGTACTTC
TRBJ1-2	TRBV5-6	NA	NA	CASNPLEKGQACTF	TGTGCCAGCAATCCTCTCGAAAAGGGGCAGGCGTGCACCTTC
TRBJ2-3	TRBV9	TRBD2	few	CASSPSGSITDTQYF	TGTGCCAGCAGCCCCAGCGGGAGTATTACGGATACGCAGTATTTT
TRBJ2-2	TRBV29-1	NA	NA	CSVGQAGGELFF	TGCAGCGTTGGACAGGCCGGCGGGGAGCTGTTTTTT
TRBJ2-7	TRBV29-1	NA	NA	CSVGLENEQYF	TGCAGCGTTGGGTTGGAAAACGAGCAGTACTTC
TRBJ1-2	TRBV7-2	NA	few	CASSLVGGRFDGYTF	TGTGCCAGCAGCTTAGTCGGAGGAAGGTTCGATGGCTACACCTTC
TRBJ2-1	TRBV4-1	NA	NA	CASVSGGGNEQFF	TGCGCCAGCGTGTCAGGGGGAGGGAATGAGCAGTTCTTC
TRBJ1-1	TRBV29-1	NA	NA	CSVARNRDTEAFF	TGCAGCGTAGCCAGGAACAGGGACACTGAAGCTTTCTTT
TRBJ2-7	TRBV9	NA	NA	CASSARNSYEQYF	TGTGCCAGCAGCGCCCGTAACTCCTACGAGCAGTACTTC
TRBJ2-7	TRBV6-1	TRBD2	NA	CASSDRSGTSGRAGVYEQYF	TGTGCCAGCAGTGATCGGTCCGGGACTAGCGGGAGGGCGGGCGTCTACGAGCAGTACTTC
TRBJ1-4	TRBV3-1	NA	NA	CASGQGRAEKLFF	TGTGCCAGCGGCCAGGGGAGGGCTGAAAAACTGTTTTTT
TRBJ2-1	TRBV7-2	TRBD2	NA	CASSVTVRWLAGGGEQFF	TGTGCCAGCAGCGTAACGGTTCGGTGGCTAGCGGGAGGAGGTGAGCAGTTCTTC
TRBJ1-6	TRBV7-8	NA	NA	CASSLGTVKNSPLHF	TGTGCCAGCAGCTTGGGTACCGTTAAAAATTCACCCCTCCACTTT
TRBJ2-6	TRBV10-3	TRBD1	NA	CAINAGTGAGGGANVLTF	TGTGCCATCAACGCAGGGACAGGCGCTGGAGGGGGGGCCAACGTCCTGACTTTC
TRBJ1-4	TRBV20-1	NA	NA	CSARGIGATNEKLFF	TGCAGTGCTAGGGGAATTGGCGCAACTAATGAAAAACTGTTTTTT
TRBJ2-5	TRBV6-2/TRBV6-3	TRBD2	NA	CASSYKGRGLAVNQETQYF	TGTGCCAGCAGTTACAAGGGTCGGGGACTAGCGGTAAACCAAGAGACCCAGTACTTC
TRBJ1-6	TRBV7-9	NA	NA	CASSRTGRSAPLHF	TGTGCCAGCAGCCGTACAGGGCGTTCGGCACCCCTCCACTTT
TRBJ2-7	TRBV27	TRBD1	NA	CASRRPGQGLQNEQYF	TGTGCCAGCAGAAGGCCGGGACAGGGTCTTCAGAACGAGCAGTACTTC
TRBJ1-1	TRBV9	NA	NA	CASSAQPGGNTEAFF	TGTGCCAGCAGCGCCCAACCGGGGGGGAACACTGAAGCTTTCTTT
TRBJ1-5	TRBV7-9	NA	few	CASSLGDGAGAWRQPQHF	TGTGCCAGCAGCTTAGGCGATGGGGCGGGGGCATGGCGTCAGCCCCAGCATTTT
TRBJ2-3	TRBV7-2	NA	NA	CASSPGPLGDTQYF	TGTGCCAGCAGCCCCGGACCTCTCGGGGATACGCAGTATTTT
TRBJ2-5	TRBV7-9	NA	NA	CASSRSGPKETQYF	TGTGCCAGCAGCCGATCAGGGCCGAAAGAGACCCAGTACTTC
TRBJ2-1	TRBV12-3/TRBV12-4	TRBD2	NA	CASSSPGLASDEQFF	TGTGCCAGCAGCTCTCCGGGACTAGCTAGCGATGAGCAGTTCTTC
TRBJ2-5	TRBV25-1	NA	NA	CASSELRGWETQYF	TGTGCCAGCAGTGAATTAAGGGGGTGGGAGACCCAGTACTTC
TRBJ2-7	TRBV27	NA	few	CASSSNTGMGYEQYF	TGTGCCAGCAGTTCGAATACAGGGATGGGTTACGAGCAGTACTTC
TRBJ2-3	TRBV11-2	NA	NA	CASSFRLASTDTQYF	TGTGCCAGCAGCTTCAGACTCGCTAGCACAGATACGCAGTATTTT
TRBJ2-3	TRBV29-1	TRBD2	NA	CSVEAEWGLAVGDTQYF	TGCAGCGTTGAAGCGGAGTGGGGACTAGCGGTGGGGGATACGCAGTATTTT
TRBJ1-2	TRBV12-3/TRBV12-4	NA	NA	CASSEDRNYGYTF	TGTGCCAGCAGTGAGGACCGAAACTATGGCTACACCTTC
TRBJ2-1	TRBV29-1	TRBD2	few	CSVEGLKDEQFF	TGCAGCGTTGAGGGACTAAAGGATGAGCAGTTCTTC
TRBJ2-1	TRBV7-2	NA	NA	CASSASSGLGRNEQFF	TGTGCCAGCAGCGCCAGCTCGGGCTTGGGGCGCAATGAGCAGTTCTTC
TRBJ1-4	TRBV3-1	TRBD1	NA	CASSRDRVEKLFF	TGTGCCAGCAGCCGGGACAGGGTTGAAAAACTGTTTTTT
TRBJ2-5	TRBV20-1	NA	NA	CSAWGAQETQYF	TGCAGTGCATGGGGGGCCCAAGAGACCCAGTACTTC
TRBJ2-5	TRBV5-1	TRBD1	NA	CATATGTGDGTQYF	TGCGCCACCGCTACCGGGACAGGAGACGGGACCCAGTACTTC
TRBJ2-5	TRBV5-1	NA	once	CASSLGDGQETQYF	TGCGCCAGCAGCTTGGGCGACGGGCAAGAGACCCAGTACTTC
TRBJ2-1	TRBV12-3/TRBV12-4	NA	few	CASSLESWDEQFF	TGTGCCAGCAGTCTAGAAAGTTGGGATGAGCAGTTCTTC
TRBJ1-5	TRBV6-2/TRBV6-3	NA	few	CAISLTANQPQHF	TGTGCCATCTCGTTGACCGCGAATCAGCCCCAGCATTTT
TRBJ1-2	TRBV6-6	NA	NA	CASSWGLENGYTF	TGTGCCAGCAGTTGGGGGCTGGAAAATGGCTACACCTTC
TRBJ1-5	TRBV30	NA	NA	CAWSVGPLGGQPQHF	TGTGCCTGGAGTGTAGGACCCCTCGGAGGGCAGCCCCAGCATTTT